A single sample gave rise to the 27 T cell receptor beta chains below, sequenced in a study of T cells in Graves' hyperthyroidism and ophthalmopathy (dated by TCRdb to about 2019). The library came from multiplex PCR. The run used an Illumina HiSeq 2000. TCR beta CDR3 regions were amplified from RNA transcripts. The TCR CDR3 was subjected to a first round of RT-PCR using the HTBI primer set and the Qiagen OneStep RT-PCR kit. The public reads were reanalyzed by TCRdb: fastp trimming at Q25, MiXCR alignment, in-frame beta chains only. Each CDR3 protein appears once, grouped with its most common genes and DNA. In this sample the table shows fewer than 650,000 distinct CDR3 sequences, roughly 13% of which occur a single time. The ten largest clones take up roughly 5.7% of the sample. The specimen was blood. The receptor set was obtained from a woman aged 30 to 39 with Graves' hyperthyroidism that later progressed to Graves' ophthalmopathy.

In its sample, this clonotype was seen a few times. The V gene is TRBV6-2 or TRBV6-3, the J gene TRBJ1-1; D is perhaps TRBD1 (6 bases). The CDR3 spans 15 residues. Trimming removed 6 bases from V and 7 bases from J, with 21 bases in between. Germline CDR1 MNHEY, CDR2 SVGEGT. The CDR3 reads CASSSPRGGGSEAFF. Here the CDR3 DNA reads TGTGCCAGCAGCTCCCCCCGGGGGGGCGGTAGTGAAGCTTTCTTT.

A word on this clonotype: One end of the junction does not line up with germline, which may come from a read error. The V call is TRBV29-1, the J call TRBJ2-1; D unclear. The CDR3 loop spans 12 amino acids. From germline, CDR1 is SQVTM and CDR2 ANQGSEA. The DNA for the CDR3 is TGCAGCGTTGAAGTCTCATACAATGGGCAGTTCTTC. Amino acids: CSVEVSYNGQFF.

This clonotype was seen a handful of times. The V call is TRBV12-5, the J call TRBJ2-3; 9 nucleotides match TRBD2. V dropped 5 bases and J dropped 4; count of bases not matched to a gene: 1. CDR1 is LGHNT, CDR2 FRNRAP, per germline. CDR3 length equals 13 residues. The CDR3 is CASGGLAPDTQYF. The CDR3 coding sequence is TGTGCTAGTGGTGGACTAGCGCCAGATACGCAGTATTTT.

This sequence joins TRBV11-2 and TRBJ2-7; 10 bases are a match to TRBD1. There are 15 residues in the CDR3. The V gene's germline CDR1 is SGHAT and CDR2 FQNNGV. V was pared by 6 bases and J by 2 bases, with 7 bases of the junction left unmatched. The CDR3 DNA follows: TGTGCCAGCAGAAGAACCGGGACAGGGGCCTACGAGCAGTACTTC. The encoded protein is CASRRTGTGAYEQYF.

This clonotype has a count of ten or more. CDR3 loop: CASSLDVGTGIHEQYF. The CDR3 nucleotides read TGTGCCAGCAGCCTCGACGTGGGGACAGGGATCCACGAGCAGTACTTC. V gene TRBV12-3 or TRBV12-4 combines with J gene TRBJ2-7; TRBD1 matches 9 bases. V trimming: 6 bases; J trimming: 5 bases; junction bases outside the gene matches: 14. The length of the CDR3 is 16 residues.

This clonotype was observed many times. This may be a read error, as it is one base from a much larger clone. The chain couples TRBV28 to TRBJ2-7, with 7 bases matching TRBD2. Germline CDR1 is MDHEN and CDR2 is SYDVKM. This CDR3 is built from 12 residues. V lost 4 bases, J lost 3 bases, and 0 bases stayed unmatched. This CDR3 is CASSWEGYEQYF. The CDR3 coding sequence is TGTGCCAGCAGTTGGGAGGGCTACGAGCAGTACTTC.

This clonotype was seen repeatedly, ten times or more. The genes are TRBV27 and TRBJ2-5; D gene unclear. V was clipped by 5 bases and J by 4 bases, with 11 bases between them. CDR1 and CDR2 from the germline V gene are MNHEY and SMNVEV (reference sequence). This CDR3 region has 13 residues. The CDR3 DNA reads TGTGCCAGCAGTGAGTCTATGGGAGAGACCCAGTACTTC. Amino acids: CASSESMGETQYF.

There are many counts of this clonotype. The chain couples TRBV18 to TRBJ1-6, with D maybe TRBD1 (5 bases). This CDR3 has 16 residues. CDR1 and CDR2 from the germline V gene are KGHSH and LQKENI. Trimming cost V 3 bases and J 11 bases, with 20 bases left between them. CDR3 in amino acids: CASSPFPGLSNTPLHF. The CDR3 DNA sequence: TGTGCCAGCTCACCGTTCCCGGGACTGTCGAATACACCCCTCCACTTT.

This clonotype was recorded many times. This rearrangement joins TRBV11-3 to TRBJ2-3; 13 nucleotides match TRBD2. The germline V gene has CDR1 SGHNT and CDR2 YENEEA. V was clipped by 3 bases and J by 2 bases; unmatched bases: 5. CDR3 size: 17 residues. Here the CDR3 reads CASSFGTSGTVTDTQYF. CDR3 in DNA: TGTGCCAGCAGCTTCGGGACTAGCGGGACTGTCACAGATACGCAGTATTTT.

The chain carries TRBV12-5 and TRBJ2-7, with D unresolved. The CDR3 is 13 residues long. Trimming pared 5 bases from V and 3 bases from J, leaving 11 bases between. Germline loops: CDR1 LGHNT, CDR2 FRNRAP. Written as DNA, the CDR3 is TGTGCTAGTGGTCTCCTCTCACACTACGAGCAGTACTTC. Amino acid sequence: CASGLLSHYEQYF.

As regards this clonotype: A junction boundary mismatches the germline segment, possibly from a read error. This chain connects TRBV24-1 to TRBJ1-2; 8 bases line up with TRBD1. The germline CDR1 and CDR2 sequences are KGHDR and SFDVKD. The CDR3 covers 14 residues. In nucleotides, the CDR3 is TGTGCCAGCAGTTATCAGGGGGCGGCCTATGGCTACACCTTC. Translating gives CASSYQGAAYGYTF.

This clonotype was recorded at least ten times. The CDR3 DNA is TGTGCCAGCAGCTTCACCAGCACCGGGGAGCTGTTTTTT. Residues: CASSFTSTGELFF. The rearrangement uses TRBV7-3 and TRBJ2-2, with D hard to call. V gave up 3 bases and J gave up 4 bases, with 6 bases separating them. Per the germline V gene, CDR1 is SGHTA and CDR2 is FQGTGA. The CDR3 extends over 13 amino acids.

J is TRBJ2-5 and V is TRBV3-1; 7 bases line up with TRBD2. This CDR3 is built from 11 residues. The germline CDR1 and CDR2 sequences are LGHDT and YNNKEL (reference sequence). The CDR3 is CATGRSETQYF. Here the CDR3 DNA reads TGTGCAACCGGGAGGTCAGAGACCCAGTACTTC.

In its sample, this clonotype was seen a few times. V and J are TRBV20-1 and TRBJ1-5; D unresolved. Germline values: CDR1 DFQATT, CDR2 SNEGSKA (reference sequence). This CDR3 spans 12 amino acids. V was pared by 5 bases and J by 5 bases, with 10 bases between. The CDR3 DNA is TGCAGTGCTCAGGTCGGGGATCAGCCCCAGCATTTT. It encodes CSAQVGDQPQHF.

This clonotype was counted between two and nine times. The chain joins TRBV5-1 to TRBJ2-3; 9 bases line up with TRBD1. The germline CDR1 and CDR2 sequences are SGHRS and YFSETQ. Trimming cost V 0 bases and J 2 bases; bases outside gene matches: 4. This CDR3 is 16 amino acids long. The CDR3 nucleotides are TGCGCCAGCAGCTTGGGACAGGGGGGCCCCACAGATACGCAGTATTTT. Its protein is CASSLGQGGPTDTQYF.

This clonotype occurred many times. This chain joins TRBV12-3 or TRBV12-4 and TRBJ2-2; TRBD2 might be the D (6 bases). The germline V and J ends were trimmed by 2 bases and 6 bases, with 16 bases remaining between them. The CDR3 has 16 amino acids. For the CDR3, the DNA is TGTGCCAGCAGTTTAAACCTAGCGTTGCTGTCCGGGGAGCTGTTTTTT. Protein: CASSLNLALLSGELFF.

In this sample, this clonotype turned up many times. The genes are TRBV20-1 and TRBJ2-5; 7 nucleotides agree with TRBD1. CDR1 and CDR2 (germline): DFQATT, SNEGSKA (reference sequence). The CDR3 contains 12 residues. As DNA, the CDR3 is TGCAGCGCCCGGGACAGCCAAGAGACCCAGTACTTC. Its translation: CSARDSQETQYF.

There are many counts of this clonotype. The chain combines TRBV6-6 with TRBJ2-6, with D possibly matching TRBD1 (5 bases). Germline CDR1 and CDR2: MNHNY and SVGAGI (reference sequence). With 2 bases removed from V and 0 bases from J, the gap between germline ends came to 14 bases. This CDR3 contains 18 residues. The CDR3 nucleotides read TGTGCCAGCAGTTACCGTCCCACAGGTCTCTCTGGGGCCAACGTCCTGACTTTC. Translating gives CASSYRPTGLSGANVLTF.

This chain joins TRBV20-1 and TRBJ2-5; 11 bases map to TRBD2. CDR1 and CDR2 (germline): DFQATT, SNEGSKA (reference sequence). CDR3 length equals 15 residues. J was trimmed by 5 bases and V by 6 bases; bases with no gene match: 11. The DNA for the CDR3 is TGCAGTGCAACGGTAGCGGGAGGGCCGGGTGAGACCCAGTACTTC. It specifies CSATVAGGPGETQYF.

V is TRBV2 and J is TRBJ2-7; 12 positions match TRBD2. This CDR3 spans 15 amino acids. The germline V gene encodes CDR1 SNHLY and CDR2 FYNNEI. V was pared by 6 bases and J by 6 bases, with 9 bases of the junction left unmatched. CDR3 DNA sequence: TGTGCCAGCAGGGCAACTAGCGGGAGGATCCTCGAGCAGTACTTC. It specifies CASRATSGRILEQYF.

This clonotype was seen a few times. The rearrangement links TRBV27 to TRBJ2-4; tentatively, D is TRBD1 (6 bases). The germline V and J ends were trimmed by 5 bases and 6 bases, with 8 bases remaining between them. The CDR3 length is 12 residues. Germline V gene lookup returns CDR1 MNHEY and CDR2 SMNVEV (reference sequence). CDR3 sequence reads: CASSDRLNIQYF. The CDR3 DNA reads TGTGCCAGCAGTGACAGGTTAAACATTCAGTACTTC.

Ten or more counts support this clonotype. This chain uses TRBV2 with TRBJ2-5; TRBD2 matches at 11 bases. This CDR3 contains 16 residues. The J segment lost 0 bases and the V segment lost 7 bases, leaving 7 bases of the junction unmatched. Germline V gene lookup returns CDR1 SNHLY and CDR2 FYNNEI. In DNA form, the CDR3 reads TGTGCCAGCATCTGGGGGACTAGCGGCTACCAAGAGACCCAGTACTTC. Translated, it gives CASIWGTSGYQETQYF.

This clonotype came up many times. This sequence joins TRBV7-3 and TRBJ1-2, with D possibly TRBD1 on 5 matching bases. CDR1 is SGHTA and CDR2 is FQGTGA in the germline V gene. The CDR3 contains 13 residues. Trimming took off 2 bases at V and 4 bases at J, with 8 bases between the two ends. CDR3 sequence (DNA): TGTGCCAGCAGCTTAGACAGCGGCTATGGCTACACCTTC. This codes for CASSLDSGYGYTF.

The chain is built from TRBV28 and TRBJ2-5, with D tentatively TRBD1 (6 bases). This CDR3 is built from 16 residues. The germline V and J ends were trimmed by 6 bases and 4 bases, with 21 bases remaining between them. Germline V gene data show CDR1 as MDHEN and CDR2 as SYDVKM. The CDR3 loop is CASRRPRTASGETQYF. CDR3 nucleotides: TGTGCCAGCAGGAGACCACGGACAGCCTCGGGAGAGACCCAGTACTTC.

This clonotype was found many times. In DNA form, the CDR3 reads TGTGCCAGCAGGGGGTTTGACACTGAAGCTTTCTTT. Translating it yields CASRGFDTEAFF. This chain connects TRBV12-3 or TRBV12-4 to TRBJ1-1; D ambiguous. The V and J ends lost 6 bases and 3 bases respectively, with 8 bases between them. The CDR3 length is 12 residues.

This clonotype was seen many times. The chain uses TRBV7-2 and TRBJ1-1, with a possible D match to TRBD1 (6 bases). The CDR3 has 12 residues. Germline CDR1 is SGHTA and CDR2 is FQGNSA. The germline V and J ends were trimmed by 3 bases and 8 bases, with 10 bases remaining between them. CDR3 DNA sequence: TGTGCCAGCAGCTTGGGGGGGCAGGAAGCTTTCTTT. Amino acid sequence: CASSLGGQEAFF.

The sample holds many counts of this clonotype. V usage is TRBV19 and J usage is TRBJ2-7, with a tentative D call TRBD1 (5 bases). This CDR3 has 18 residues. V lost 6 bases, J lost 1 base, and 25 bases lay in between. Germline V gives CDR1 LNHDA, CDR2 SQIVND (reference sequence). CDR3 bases: TGTGCCAGTAGCAATCGAAGACAGACGCCGTCACAGTCCTACGAGCAGTACTTC. Amino acids: CASSNRRQTPSQSYEQYF.